The entry below gives a single TCR beta chain sequence along with its context. Authors' processing steps: Amplification of reference gene primers provided the estimated nucleated cell counts. TCRdb's table, derived via immunoSEQ multiplex PCR, lists solely in-frame clones and lacks some. Clonal size and the V and J genes are those of that table, whereas D and trimming came from the DNA. Altogether 150,000 to 180,000 clones are present, 60% to 85% being singletons, with the ten largest covering around 1.7%. J was trimmed by 5 bases and V by 3 bases; bases with no gene match: 5. Germline CDR1 and CDR2: MNHEY and SVGAGI. The CDR3 is 15 amino acids. The sample belongs to a study of blood T cell repertoires in COVID-19. Study context: Samples taken during acute and convalescent COVID-19 were collected in the United States, Italy and Spain. T cells, B-cell-depleted T cells, or PBMCs provided the cDNA or gDNA that served as material.

This chain uses TRBV6-5 with TRBJ2-2; 8 positions agree with TRBD2. The sample consisted of peripheral blood. The receptor's source is an elderly man with acute or convalescent COVID-19. The CDR3 coding sequence is TGTGCCAGCAGTTATTTTGGCGGGGGGACCGGGGAGCTGTTTTTT. This encodes CASSYFGGGTGELFF.